This passage covers 12 T cell receptor beta chains from one sample sequenced in a study of CD8 T cells in ankylosing spondylitis. TCRdb ran MiXCR on the 5' RACE reads and lists one entry per CDR3 protein. The sample records some 200,000 distinct CDR3 sequences, about 18% being singletons. Material: blood, either unsorted or a sorted T cell fraction (not recorded which). The receptors derive from a male donor under 35 with ankylosing spondylitis or in good health (not recorded which).

Many counts were recorded for this clonotype. The gene calls are TRBV6-6 and TRBJ1-2; 9 nucleotides line up with TRBD1. The CDR3 totals 15 residues. Trimming removed 1 base from V and 6 bases from J; junction bases left unmatched: 6. From germline, CDR1 is MNHNY and CDR2 SVGAGI (reference sequence). The CDR3 is CASSYLDRTGDGYTF. The CDR3 coding sequence is TGTGCCAGCAGTTACTTGGATAGGACAGGGGATGGCTACACCTTC.

This clonotype was counted many times. This chain links TRBV30 with TRBJ2-5; D gene unclear. The CDR3 loop spans 13 amino acids. From germline, CDR1 is GTSNPN and CDR2 SVGIG (reference sequence). The V and J ends lost 2 bases and 5 bases respectively, with 12 bases between them. The CDR3 loop is CAWSSEGYETQYF. CDR3 nucleotide sequence: TGTGCCTGGAGTAGCGAAGGGTATGAGACCCAGTACTTC.

At least ten counts were recorded for this clonotype. The germline gene is not matched at one end of the junction; a read error may be the cause. The chain uses TRBV7-9 and TRBJ2-1; TRBD2 might be the D (6 bases). This CDR3 is built from 12 residues. Germline V gene sequence: CDR1 SEHNR, CDR2 FQNEAQ (reference sequence). The CDR3 here is CASSLWRGVRVF. The DNA of the CDR3 is TGTGCCAGCAGCTTATGGAGGGGAGTTCGGGTCTTC.

The V call is TRBV11-1, the J call TRBJ2-1, with no clear D. The CDR3 extends over 13 amino acids. Trimming stripped 1 base from V and 10 bases from J, with 11 bases between. Per the germline V gene, CDR1 is SGHAT and CDR2 is FQDESV (reference sequence). The CDR3 nucleotides read TGTGCCAGCAGCTTAGGGCAGGCTCGCGAGCAGTTCTTC. Protein product: CASSLGQAREQFF.

This clonotype was seen at least ten times. The chain is built from TRBV7-8 and TRBJ2-5; 13 bases are a match to TRBD2. Looked up from germline, CDR1 is SGHVS and CDR2 is FQNEAQ. The CDR3 has 16 amino acids. V lost 1 base, J lost 4 bases, and 3 bases stayed unmatched. The CDR3 bases are TGTGCCAGCAGCTTAGTCGGACTAGCGGGAGTAGAGACCCAGTACTTC. Translated: CASSLVGLAGVETQYF.

The sample holds many counts of this clonotype. The chain recombines TRBV15 with TRBJ1-1; D gene unclear. Looked up from germline, CDR1 is LNHNV and CDR2 is YYDKDF (reference sequence). The CDR3 loop spans 13 amino acids. Trimming removed 3 bases from V and 5 bases from J, with 10 bases in between. The CDR3 region is CATSRRVGTEAFF. The DNA for the CDR3 is TGTGCCACCAGCAGGAGGGTTGGGACTGAAGCTTTCTTT.

On this clonotype itself: This could be a read error, since a much larger clone is one nucleotide away. Since the CDR3 does not end with the conserved phenylalanine or tryptophan, this likely comes from a read error. The chain links TRBV18 to TRBJ1-1; D ambiguous. V lost 0 bases to trimming and J lost 9 bases, with 11 bases between them. The germline CDR1 and CDR2 sequences are KGHSH and LQKENI. The CDR3 loop spans 13 amino acids. For the CDR3, the DNA is TGTGCCAGCTCACCACCGTGGACTGGAAAAGCTTTCTAT. This sequence encodes CASSPPWTGKAFY.

This clonotype came up a few times. CDR3 bases: TGTGCCAGCAGACGAGACAGGCTACAAGAGACCCAGTACTTC. Its translation: CASRRDRLQETQYF. The rearrangement uses TRBV6-1 and TRBJ2-5; D may be TRBD1 (6 bases). Per the germline V gene, CDR1 is MNHNS and CDR2 is SASEGT. Trimming removed 6 bases from V and 2 bases from J, with 13 bases in between. The CDR3 sequence is 14 residues long.

This clonotype was counted at least ten times. The chain has TRBV12-3 or TRBV12-4 and TRBJ2-7, with a weak D call TRBD2 (6 bases). The CDR3 sequence is 16 residues long. The V and J ends lost 5 bases and 3 bases respectively, with 20 bases between them. CDR3 protein: CASSHSGRRGLYEQYF. The CDR3 nucleotides read TGTGCCAGCAGTCACTCAGGCAGGAGGGGTCTCTACGAGCAGTACTTC.

Of note for this clonotype: A read error may be the cause here, since a much bigger clone is one base away. The rearrangement uses TRBV7-9 and TRBJ2-1; TRBD1 matches 8 bases. The CDR3 runs to 15 residues. J was trimmed by 6 bases and V by 5 bases; bases with no gene match: 9. Germline V gene lookup returns CDR1 SEHNR and CDR2 FQNEAQ (reference sequence). The CDR3 DNA sequence: TGTGCCAGCAGCATCACAGGGGGGACCTCCAATGAGCAGTTCTTC. This encodes CASSITGGTSNEQFF.

This clonotype has a count of ten or more. J is TRBJ2-4 and V is TRBV24-1; D is ambiguous. Germline V CDR1 and CDR2: KGHDR, SFDVKD. V was trimmed by 0 bases and J by 0 bases, leaving 8 bases between them. This CDR3 spans 16 amino acids. This chain's CDR3 is CATSDLYGEAKNIQYF. The CDR3 region has the DNA TGTGCCACCAGTGATTTGTACGGTGAAGCCAAAAACATTCAGTACTTC.

This clonotype occurred many times. The chain joins TRBV6-5 to TRBJ1-1; D remains unclear. Germline-derived CDR1 and CDR2 are MNHEY and SVGAGI. V was clipped by 8 bases and J by 8 bases, with 12 bases between them. This CDR3 comprises 11 residues. The CDR3 spells CASGQLSEAFF. CDR3 DNA sequence: TGTGCCAGCGGTCAGTTATCCGAAGCTTTCTTT.